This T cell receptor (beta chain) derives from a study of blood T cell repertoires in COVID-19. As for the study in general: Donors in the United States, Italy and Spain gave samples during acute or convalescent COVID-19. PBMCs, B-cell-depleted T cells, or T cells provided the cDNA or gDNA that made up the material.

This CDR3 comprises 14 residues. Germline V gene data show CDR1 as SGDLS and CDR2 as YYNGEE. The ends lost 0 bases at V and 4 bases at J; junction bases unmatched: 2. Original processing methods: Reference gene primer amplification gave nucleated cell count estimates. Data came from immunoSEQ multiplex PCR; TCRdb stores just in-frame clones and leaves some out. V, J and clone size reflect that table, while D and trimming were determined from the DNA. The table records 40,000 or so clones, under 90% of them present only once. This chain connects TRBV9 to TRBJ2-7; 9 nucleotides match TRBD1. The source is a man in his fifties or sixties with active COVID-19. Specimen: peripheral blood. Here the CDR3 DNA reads TGTGCCAGCAGCGTAGCTGGGACAGGGTACGAGCAGTACTTC. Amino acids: CASSVAGTGYEQYF.